This TCR beta chain was documented in a study of cytomegalovirus exposure and HLA in healthy donors. In this sample, this clone turned up a few times. What it binds is not known. Study conclusions and caveats: As confirmed in vitro, three CMV-associated chains were specific for CMV antigens. Data from an earlier analysis indicated that most TCR beta V segments were productive either about 87% or about 30% of the time. Sequencing likely produced, as an artifact, a cluster of highly shared sequence variants.

The CDR3 length is 15 residues. CDR1 and CDR2 from the germline V gene are MDHEN and SYDVKM. The V gene end was trimmed by 6 bases and the J gene end by 3 bases; junction bases not matched to a gene: 8. PCR was performed using 60 Vbeta and 13 Jbeta primers. The data were produced by immunoSEQ multiplex PCR, yet TCRdb's version contains in-frame clones alone and is incomplete. The table has about 90,000 clones, around 70% seen once. The sequenced sample was PBMCs. J is TRBJ1-5 and V is TRBV28; TRBD1 aligns across 7 bases. This receptor was obtained from a woman in her forties or fifties in good health and CMV-seropositive. DNA for the CDR3: TGTGCCAGCAGAACCGGGACAGCAAACAATCAGCCCCAGCATTTT. Protein product: CASRTGTANNQPQHF.